Listed below are T cell receptor beta chains from one sample, sequenced in a study of blood T cell repertoires in COVID-19. The data were produced by immunoSEQ multiplex PCR, yet TCRdb's version contains in-frame clones alone and is incomplete. The table includes roughly 84,000 clones, just under 85% detected once. Sequenced material: peripheral blood. The receptors derive from an older man with active or convalescent COVID-19. Both conserved end residues are part of each CDR3. The order of the fields is D gene, V gene, clone size, J gene, CDR3 protein, CDR3 DNA. D genes are given only for firm matches. Where a row states a size, it is once, few, many or the class of an expanded clone; other rows omit it.

TRBD1	TRBV24-1	once	TRBJ1-5	CATSAKQGINQPQHF	TGTGCCACCAGTGCCAAACAGGGGATCAATCAGCCCCAGCATTTT
NA	TRBV21-1	few	TRBJ1-1	CASSKRWTEAFF	TGTGCCAGCAGCAAACGGTGGACTGAAGCTTTCTTT
TRBD1	TRBV5-1	NA	TRBJ2-1	CASSFIWTGGLDEQFF	TGCGCCAGCAGCTTCATATGGACAGGGGGATTGGATGAGCAGTTCTTC
NA	TRBV28	NA	TRBJ1-5	CASRRAGQPQHF	TGTGCCAGCAGGAGGGCGGGTCAGCCCCAGCATTTT
NA	TRBV15	NA	TRBJ1-1	CATSSSPGGNTEAFF	TGTGCCACCTCCTCAAGCCCGGGGGGGAACACTGAAGCTTTCTTT
NA	TRBV9	NA	TRBJ1-1	CASSAELGTEAFF	TGTGCCAGCAGCGCGGAGTTGGGCACTGAAGCTTTCTTT
TRBD2	TRBV3-1/TRBV3-2	once	TRBJ2-1	CASSPSGSSYNEQFF	TGTGCCAGCAGCCCCAGCGGGAGTTCCTACAATGAGCAGTTCTTC
NA	TRBV4-2	NA	TRBJ2-6	CASSRDRYSGANVLTF	TGTGCCAGCAGCCGAGACAGGTACTCTGGGGCCAACGTCCTGACTTTC
TRBD1	TRBV6-1	NA	TRBJ2-5	CASSGTGTGDRGTQYF	TGTGCCAGCAGTGGGACCGGGACAGGGGACAGGGGGACCCAGTACTTC
NA	TRBV3-1/TRBV3-2	NA	TRBJ1-4	CASSQDGGYDEKLFF	TGTGCCAGCAGCCAAGACGGGGGTTATGATGAAAAACTGTTTTTT
NA	TRBV5-8	NA	TRBJ2-6	CASSLGMGQGANVLTF	TGTGCCAGCAGCTTGGGCATGGGGCAAGGGGCCAACGTCCTGACTTTC
NA	TRBV7-6	few	TRBJ2-2	CASSRPRGTGELFF	TGTGCCAGCAGCAGACCCAGGGGAACCGGGGAGCTGTTTTTT
TRBD1	TRBV28	NA	TRBJ2-3	CASTAGDRGTDTQYF	TGTGCCAGCACCGCCGGGGACAGGGGCACAGATACGCAGTATTTT
NA	TRBV30	NA	TRBJ2-3	CAWSAGTLPDTQYF	TGTGCCTGGAGTGCTGGGACACTGCCAGATACGCAGTATTTT
NA	TRBV24-1	once	TRBJ1-2	CATSDQPGGAYGYTF	TGTGCCACCAGTGATCAGCCCGGTGGGGCCTATGGCTACACCTTC
NA	TRBV11-2	NA	TRBJ1-2	CASSLAGYYGYTF	TGTGCCAGCAGCTTAGCAGGGTACTATGGCTACACCTTC
TRBD1	TRBV14	NA	TRBJ2-5	CASSRDRVEVTQYF	TGTGCCAGCAGCCGGGACAGGGTCGAAGTGACCCAGTACTTC
NA	TRBV5-1	NA	TRBJ1-2	CASSFESASYGYTF	TGCGCCAGCAGCTTTGAATCCGCTAGCTATGGCTACACCTTC
TRBD2	TRBV5-1	NA	TRBJ2-1	CASSSLPMTSGSLGDNEQFF	TGCGCCAGCAGCTCCCTACCGATGACTAGCGGGAGTCTCGGCGACAATGAGCAGTTCTTC
TRBD2	TRBV27	NA	TRBJ2-5	CASRPRTSGAGETQYF	TGTGCCAGCAGACCCCGGACTAGCGGGGCTGGAGAGACCCAGTACTTC
NA	TRBV5-1	NA	TRBJ1-5	CASSLERDSNQPQHF	TGCGCCAGCAGCTTGGAGAGGGATAGCAATCAGCCCCAGCATTTT
NA	TRBV5-1	NA	TRBJ2-1	CASRNGWSNNEQFF	TGCGCCAGCAGGAACGGCTGGAGTAACAATGAGCAGTTCTTC
TRBD1	TRBV6-5	NA	TRBJ2-1	CASTEDRGLVYEQFF	TGTGCCAGCACCGAGGACAGGGGGCTGGTCTATGAGCAGTTCTTC
TRBD2	TRBV7-2	NA	TRBJ2-3	CASSSSGGRTDTQYF	TGTGCCAGCAGCTCAAGCGGGGGGCGCACAGATACGCAGTATTTT
NA	TRBV7-8	once	TRBJ2-3	CASSPRDTQYF	TGTGCCAGCAGCCCCCGAGATACGCAGTATTTT
NA	TRBV11-3	NA	TRBJ2-4	CASSPPDRGAKNIQYF	TGTGCCAGCAGCCCGCCGGACAGAGGGGCCAAAAACATTCAGTACTTC
NA	TRBV14	NA	TRBJ1-3	CASSLRGSWNTIYF	TGTGCCAGCAGCCTCCGCGGGTCCTGGAACACCATATATTTT
NA	TRBV6-2/TRBV6-3	NA	TRBJ1-4	CASSPGHGVRSNEKLFF	TGTGCCAGCAGTCCGGGACACGGCGTACGCTCAAATGAAAAACTGTTTTTT
NA	TRBV28	NA	TRBJ1-2	CASSFRGLLYGYTF	TGTGCCAGCAGTTTCCGGGGTCTTCTCTATGGCTACACCTTC
NA	TRBV19	NA	TRBJ1-5	CASSINWANRGNQPQHF	TGTGCCAGTAGTATAAATTGGGCCAACCGAGGCAATCAGCCCCAGCATTTT
TRBD2	TRBV7-3	NA	TRBJ2-2	CASSDSSGRAPGELFF	TGTGCCAGCAGCGATTCTAGCGGGAGGGCCCCGGGGGAGCTGTTTTTT
TRBD1	TRBV6-2/TRBV6-3	NA	TRBJ1-2	CASSPVRGQGLSDYGYTF	TGTGCCAGCAGCCCTGTCCGGGGACAGGGTCTTTCGGACTATGGCTACACCTTC
TRBD2	TRBV5-8	NA	TRBJ2-3	CASSHGLAGRTDTQYF	TGTGCCAGCAGCCATGGACTAGCGGGGAGGACAGATACGCAGTATTTT
TRBD1	TRBV28	NA	TRBJ1-5	CASREQGDQPQHF	TGTGCCAGCAGGGAACAGGGGGATCAGCCCCAGCATTTT
NA	TRBV29-1	NA	TRBJ1-3	CSVATEGVRWAGNTIYF	TGCAGCGTTGCGACAGAGGGGGTCAGATGGGCTGGAAACACCATATATTTT